Reported below is one T cell receptor (beta chain). The germline gives CDR1 MNHEY, CDR2 SMNVEV (reference sequence). This CDR3 comprises 18 residues. Trimming removed 6 bases at V and 0 bases at J, with 18 bases between. The sample belongs to a study of blood T cell repertoires in COVID-19. Study at large: There were acute and convalescent COVID-19 samples, and they came from the United States, Italy and Spain. The cDNA or gDNA used as material had been derived from T cells, B-cell-depleted T cells, or PBMCs.

In the source study's methods: Reference gene primers were amplified, and this amplification served to estimate nucleated cell counts. The protocol was immunoSEQ multiplex PCR, while the TCRdb copy is restricted to in-frame clones and leaves out a portion. That table furnishes V, J and clone size, whereas the DNA furnished D and trimming. Of fewer than 65,000 clones listed, roughly nine tenths are singletons. Material for sequencing was peripheral blood. The V and J genes are TRBV27 and TRBJ1-6; maybe TRBD1 (6 bases). This receptor was obtained from a man between 60 and 70 years old with acute or convalescent COVID-19. In nucleotides, the CDR3 is TGTGCCAGCAGGTTTCAGGGGACCCCACTCTCCTATAATTCACCCCTCCACTTT. Encoded protein: CASRFQGTPLSYNSPLHF.